Sequencing of this T cell receptor beta chain was carried out in a study of tumor and adjacent non-tumor tissue in lung cancer. Study-level information: Millions of productive TCRbeta reads were obtained per sample on average. Study-level findings and limits: Higher tumor TCR diversity was associated with shorter survival. Compared with tumor, normal lung showed significantly lower TCR diversity.

Three rounds of nested PCR, following a modified ARM-PCR protocol, produced the TCRbeta library. TCRdb analysed the multiplex PCR reads with MiXCR anew, one entry per CDR3 protein. The data show about 80,000 distinct CDR3 sequences, with around two thirds seen just once and around an eighth held by the top ten. Notes on this clonotype: Its antigen is unknown.

RNA was extracted from bulk tissue without any cell sorting. Per germline, CDR1 MNHEY and CDR2 SVGAGI. After removal of 7 bases from V and 2 bases from J, the junction contained 14 bases not matched to a gene. This CDR3 contains 18 residues. The V call is TRBV6-5, the J call TRBJ2-3, with TRBD2 identical over 11 bases. Sequencing used lung tumor tissue. This TCR derives from a woman aged 70-85 years with non-small cell lung cancer. CDR3 protein: CASTVALGTSGYTDTQYF. Here the CDR3 DNA reads TGTGCCAGCACGGTTGCCTTGGGGACTAGCGGATACACAGATACGCAGTATTTT.